Here is one TCR beta chain with its context. Its target is not known. As handled by the study authors: The detection floor for productive clonotype frequency was 2.59 x 10-5. Profiled with immunoSEQ multiplex PCR; TCRdb holds only in-frame clones, not every one. D and trimming come from the DNA, and the V and J calls and clone size come from that table. The data hold 30,000 or so clones, with around 78% observed a single time. The sample is drawn from a study of STAT5B mutations in CD4+ large granular lymphocyte leukemia. Study-wide points: Higher CD4+ than CD8+ T-LGLL clonality might reflect small sample size. CD4-sorted patient repertoires seemed more clonal than healthy CD4+ repertoires.

Buffy coats from healthy blood donors served as controls. This TCR was recovered from a human donor in good health. The sample consisted of CD4+ T cells from blood buffy coats.

Written as DNA, the CDR3 is TGTGCCAGCAGCCCTTTAGCGGGAGGCCAAGATACGCAGTATTTT. This gives the protein CASSPLAGGQDTQYF. This chain uses TRBV5-6 with TRBJ2-3, with 10 positions matching TRBD2. Trimming cost V 4 bases and J 5 bases; bases outside gene matches: 7. This CDR3 has 15 amino acids. Germline CDR1 SGHDT, CDR2 YYEEEE.